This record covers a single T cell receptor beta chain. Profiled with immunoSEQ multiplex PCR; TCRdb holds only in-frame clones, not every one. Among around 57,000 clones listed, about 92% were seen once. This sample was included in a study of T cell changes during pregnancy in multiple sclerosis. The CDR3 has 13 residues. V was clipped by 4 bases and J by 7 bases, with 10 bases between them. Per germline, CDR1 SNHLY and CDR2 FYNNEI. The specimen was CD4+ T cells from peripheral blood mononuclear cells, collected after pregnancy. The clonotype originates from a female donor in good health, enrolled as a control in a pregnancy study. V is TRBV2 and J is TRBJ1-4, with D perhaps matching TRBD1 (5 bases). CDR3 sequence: CASSGGVGEKLFF. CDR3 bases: TGTGCCAGCAGTGGGGGGGTCGGTGAAAAACTGTTTTTT.